This is a list of T cell receptor beta chains from one sample in a study of control samples from healthy donors and cancer patients. Measured with immunoSEQ multiplex PCR; TCRdb has only the in-frame clones, and not every one. The sample includes around 180,000 clones, around 92% of them seen just once. What was sequenced was blood. Receptors were obtained from a woman in her thirties or forties in good health. Each CDR3 is given with its conserved first and last residue. D genes are given only for firm matches. Expanded clones are given a class, and other clones once, few, many or no size at all.

J gene	D gene	clone size	V gene	CDR3 protein	CDR3 DNA
TRBJ2-3	TRBD2	-	TRBV29-1	CSVLRGETDTQYF	TGCAGCGTTCTGCGGGGGGAAACAGATACGCAGTATTTT
TRBJ2-3	-	-	TRBV7-2	CASSLVLGTQYF	TGTGCCAGCAGCTTAGTACTCGGAACGCAGTATTTT
TRBJ2-2	-	-	TRBV5-1	CASSLVAGTTNTGELFF	TGCGCCAGCAGCTTGGTTGCCGGGACAACGAACACCGGGGAGCTGTTTTTT
TRBJ2-1	TRBD1	-	TRBV12-3/TRBV12-4	CASSLGPGGQFF	TGTGCCAGCAGTTTAGGACCAGGGGGACAGTTCTTC
TRBJ1-1	TRBD1	-	TRBV13	CASSSDRVEAFF	TGTGCCAGCAGCTCGGACAGGGTAGAAGCTTTCTTT
TRBJ2-3	TRBD1	-	TRBV27	CASSSGQGEGDTQYF	TGTGCCAGCAGTTCCGGACAGGGGGAAGGAGATACGCAGTATTTT
TRBJ1-2	-	-	TRBV19	CASSSEALYGYTF	TGTGCCAGTAGTTCAGAGGCGTTATATGGCTACACCTTC
TRBJ2-1	-	-	TRBV15	CATSRDWFSSYNEQFF	TGTGCCACCAGCAGAGACTGGTTCAGCTCCTACAATGAGCAGTTCTTC
TRBJ2-1	TRBD2	-	TRBV5-1	CASRGTSVLNEQFF	TGCGCCAGCAGAGGGACTAGCGTACTGAATGAGCAGTTCTTC
TRBJ2-1	-	few	TRBV4-1	CASSQGGGSYNEQFF	TGCGCCAGCAGCCAGGGGGGAGGCTCCTACAATGAGCAGTTCTTC
TRBJ2-5	TRBD1	few	TRBV27	CASSLSPQGAGETQYF	TGTGCCAGCAGTTTATCACCACAGGGGGCGGGAGAGACCCAGTACTTC
TRBJ2-1	-	-	TRBV7-2	CASSQASGPYNEQFF	TGTGCCAGCAGCCAGGCCAGCGGGCCGTACAATGAGCAGTTCTTC
TRBJ2-3	TRBD2	-	TRBV6-4	CASSQLAGGADTQYF	TGTGCCAGCAGCCAACTAGCGGGGGGGGCAGATACGCAGTATTTT
TRBJ2-7	TRBD1	-	TRBV5-1	CASRFPEEDRPPWEQYF	TGCGCCAGCAGATTTCCGGAGGAGGACAGGCCTCCTTGGGAGCAGTACTTC
TRBJ2-1	-	-	TRBV25-1	CASSPPGGEDNEQFF	TGTGCCAGCAGTCCCCCGGGCGGGGAGGATAATGAGCAGTTCTTC
TRBJ2-1	-	-	TRBV3-1/TRBV3-2	CASNRDYRADEQFF	TGTGCCAGCAACAGGGACTACCGGGCCGATGAGCAGTTCTTC
TRBJ1-1	-	once	TRBV15	CATSRDYGGGRNTEAFF	TGTGCCACCAGCAGAGACTATGGCGGGGGGAGGAACACTGAAGCCTTCTTT
TRBJ1-2	-	-	TRBV3-1/TRBV3-2	CASSRAGRGGTGGYTF	TGTGCCAGCAGCCGAGCGGGGAGAGGGGGTACGGGAGGCTACACCTTC
TRBJ1-1	TRBD1	once	TRBV5-1	CASSSGTGSTEAFF	TGCGCCAGCAGCTCCGGGACAGGGTCCACTGAAGCTTTCTTT
TRBJ2-3	-	-	TRBV3-1/TRBV3-2	CASSQRERQYF	TGTGCCAGCAGCCAAAGGGAGAGGCAGTATTTT
TRBJ1-1	-	-	TRBV6-5	CASRNRQSEAFF	TGTGCCAGCAGGAACAGACAGTCTGAAGCTTTCTTT
TRBJ2-7	-	-	TRBV12-3/TRBV12-4	CASSFSGYEQYF	TGTGCCAGCAGTTTCTCCGGGTACGAGCAGTACTTC